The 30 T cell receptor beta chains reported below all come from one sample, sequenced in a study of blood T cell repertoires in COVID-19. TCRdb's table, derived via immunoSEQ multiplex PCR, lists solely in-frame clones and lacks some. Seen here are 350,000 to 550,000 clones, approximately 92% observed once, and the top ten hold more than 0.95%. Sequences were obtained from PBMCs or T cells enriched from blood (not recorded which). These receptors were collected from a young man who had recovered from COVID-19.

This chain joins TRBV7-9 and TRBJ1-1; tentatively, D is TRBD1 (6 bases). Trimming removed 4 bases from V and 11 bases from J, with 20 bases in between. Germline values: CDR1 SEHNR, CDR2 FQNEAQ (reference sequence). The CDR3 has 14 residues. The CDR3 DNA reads TGTGCCAGCAGCTCCCAAATTACAGGGAAAAAGGCTTTCTTT. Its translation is CASSSQITGKKAFF. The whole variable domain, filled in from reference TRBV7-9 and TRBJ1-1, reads DTGVSQNPRHKITKRGQNVTFRCDPISEHNRLYWYRQTLGQGPEFLTYFQNEAQLEKSRLLSDRFSAERPKGSFSTLEIQRTEQGDSAMYLCASSSQITGKKAFFGQGTRLTVV.

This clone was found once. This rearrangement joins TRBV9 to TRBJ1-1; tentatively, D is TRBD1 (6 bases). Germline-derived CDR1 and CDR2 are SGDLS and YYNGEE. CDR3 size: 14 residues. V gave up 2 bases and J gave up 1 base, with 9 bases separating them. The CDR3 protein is CASSVGTPNTEAFF. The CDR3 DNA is TGTGCCAGCAGCGTGGGGACACCGAACACTGAAGCTTTCTTT.

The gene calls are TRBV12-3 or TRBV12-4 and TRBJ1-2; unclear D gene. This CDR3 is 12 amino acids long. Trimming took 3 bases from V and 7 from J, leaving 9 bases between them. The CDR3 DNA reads TGTGCCAGCAGTTTTTGGGGAGGTGGCTACACCTTC. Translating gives CASSFWGGGYTF.

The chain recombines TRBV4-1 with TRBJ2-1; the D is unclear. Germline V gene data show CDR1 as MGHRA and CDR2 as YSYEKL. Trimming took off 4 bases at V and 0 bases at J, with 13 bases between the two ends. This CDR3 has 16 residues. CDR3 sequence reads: CASSRLSLSSYNEQFF. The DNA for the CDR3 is TGCGCCAGCAGCCGTCTGAGTTTAAGCTCCTACAATGAGCAGTTCTTC.

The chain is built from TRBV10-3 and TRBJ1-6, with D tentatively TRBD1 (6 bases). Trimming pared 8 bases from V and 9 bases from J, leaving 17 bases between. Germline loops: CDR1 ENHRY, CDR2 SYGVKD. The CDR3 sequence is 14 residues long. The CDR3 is CAIGLGQSVSPLHF. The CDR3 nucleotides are TGTGCCATCGGCCTCGGACAGAGTGTTTCACCCCTCCACTTT.

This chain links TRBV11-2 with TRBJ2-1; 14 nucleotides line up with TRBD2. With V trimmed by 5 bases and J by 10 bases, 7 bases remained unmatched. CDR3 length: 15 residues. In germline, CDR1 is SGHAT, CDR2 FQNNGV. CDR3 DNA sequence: TGTGCCAGCAGCACCGGACTAGCGGGAGGAGGAGAGCAGTTCTTC. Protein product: CASSTGLAGGGEQFF.

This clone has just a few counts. The CDR3 is CASSETGGRAAGELFF. The CDR3 DNA follows: TGTGCCAGCAGTGAAACTGGCGGGAGGGCGGCCGGGGAGCTGTTTTTT. This chain joins TRBV2 and TRBJ2-2; 9 nucleotides agree with TRBD2. Unmatched junction bases numbered 7, after V lost 2 bases and J lost 6 bases. The CDR3 sequence is 16 residues long. The germline V gene has CDR1 SNHLY and CDR2 FYNNEI. The variable domain in full, completed from reference TRBV2 and TRBJ2-2, reads EPEVTQTPSHQVTQMGQEVILRCVPISNHLYFYWYRQILGQKVEFLVSFYNNEISEKSEIFDDQFSVERPDGSNFTLKIRSTKLEDSAMYFCASSETGGRAAGELFFGEGSRLTVL.

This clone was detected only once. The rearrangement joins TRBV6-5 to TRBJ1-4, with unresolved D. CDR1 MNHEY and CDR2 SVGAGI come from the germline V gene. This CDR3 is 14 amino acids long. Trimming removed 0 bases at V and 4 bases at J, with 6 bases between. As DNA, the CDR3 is TGTGCCAGCAGTTACTCCGGGAATAATGAAAAACTGTTTTTT. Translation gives CASSYSGNNEKLFF.

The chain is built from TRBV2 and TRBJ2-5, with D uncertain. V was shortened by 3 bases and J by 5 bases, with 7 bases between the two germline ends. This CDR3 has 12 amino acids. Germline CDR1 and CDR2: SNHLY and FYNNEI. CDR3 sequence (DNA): TGTGCCAGCAGTGAGGAGAAGGAGACCCAGTACTTC. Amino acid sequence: CASSEEKETQYF.

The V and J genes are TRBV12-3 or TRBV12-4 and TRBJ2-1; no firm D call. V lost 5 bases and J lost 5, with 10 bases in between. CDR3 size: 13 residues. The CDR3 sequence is CASSTLLDNEQFF. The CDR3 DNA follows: TGTGCCAGCAGTACTCTTCTAGACAATGAGCAGTTCTTC.

CDR3 DNA sequence: TGTGCCATCAGTGAGGGGACAGTCGGGCAGCCCCAGCATTTT. Its translation is CAISEGTVGQPQHF. The chain employs TRBV10-3 and TRBJ1-5; 7 nucleotides match TRBD1. The CDR3 consists of 14 residues. CDR1 is ENHRY, CDR2 SYGVKD, per germline. The V segment lost 2 bases and the J segment 7 bases; nucleotides outside the gene matches: 5.

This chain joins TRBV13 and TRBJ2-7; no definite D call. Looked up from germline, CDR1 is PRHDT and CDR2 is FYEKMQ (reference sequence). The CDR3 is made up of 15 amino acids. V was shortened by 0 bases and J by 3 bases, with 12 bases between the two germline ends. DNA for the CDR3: TGTGCCAGCAGCTTAGGTATCGGCGGTTACTACGAGCAGTACTTC. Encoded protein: CASSLGIGGYYEQYF.

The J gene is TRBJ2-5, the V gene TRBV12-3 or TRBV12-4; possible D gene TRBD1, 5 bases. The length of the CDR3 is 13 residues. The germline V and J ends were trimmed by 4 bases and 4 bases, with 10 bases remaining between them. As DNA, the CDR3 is TGTGCCAGCAGTTCATTTCAGGGAGAGACCCAGTACTTC. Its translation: CASSSFQGETQYF.

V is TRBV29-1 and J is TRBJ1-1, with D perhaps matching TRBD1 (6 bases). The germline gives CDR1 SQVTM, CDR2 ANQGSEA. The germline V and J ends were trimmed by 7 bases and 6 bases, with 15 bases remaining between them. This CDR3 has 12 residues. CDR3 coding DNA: TGCAGCGCCCGGACAGAGGTCCCTGAAGCTTTCTTT. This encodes CSARTEVPEAFF.

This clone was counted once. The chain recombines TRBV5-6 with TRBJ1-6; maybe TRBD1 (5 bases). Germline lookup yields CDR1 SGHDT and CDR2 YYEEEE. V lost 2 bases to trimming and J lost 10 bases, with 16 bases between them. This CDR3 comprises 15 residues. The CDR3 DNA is TGTGCCAGCAGCTTTGTAGGGCAGGGAGGCTCACCCCTCCACTTT. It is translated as CASSFVGQGGSPLHF.

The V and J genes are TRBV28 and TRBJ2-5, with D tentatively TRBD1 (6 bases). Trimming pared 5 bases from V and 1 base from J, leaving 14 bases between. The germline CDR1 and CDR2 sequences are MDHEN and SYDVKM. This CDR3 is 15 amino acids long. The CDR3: CASSPTATGQETQYF. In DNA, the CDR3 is TGTGCCAGCAGTCCAACCGCGACAGGCCAAGAGACCCAGTACTTC.

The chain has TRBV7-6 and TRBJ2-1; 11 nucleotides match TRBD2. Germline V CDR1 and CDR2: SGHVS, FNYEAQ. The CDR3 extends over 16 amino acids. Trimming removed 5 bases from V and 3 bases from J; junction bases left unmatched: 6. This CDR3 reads CASSISGTSGYNEQFF. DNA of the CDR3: TGTGCCAGCAGCATCTCCGGGACTAGCGGCTACAATGAGCAGTTCTTC.

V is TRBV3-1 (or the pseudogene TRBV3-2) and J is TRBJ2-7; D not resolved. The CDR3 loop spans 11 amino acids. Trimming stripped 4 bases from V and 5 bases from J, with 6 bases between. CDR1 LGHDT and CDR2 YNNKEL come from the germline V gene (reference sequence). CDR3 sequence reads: CASSPRDEQYF. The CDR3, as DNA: TGTGCCAGCAGCCCGCGTGACGAGCAGTACTTC.

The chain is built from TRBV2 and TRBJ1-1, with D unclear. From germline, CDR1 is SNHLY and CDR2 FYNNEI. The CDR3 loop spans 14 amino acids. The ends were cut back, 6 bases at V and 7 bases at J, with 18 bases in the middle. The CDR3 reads CASRTSHGVNEAFF. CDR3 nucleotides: TGTGCCAGCAGAACCTCACACGGGGTTAATGAAGCTTTCTTT.

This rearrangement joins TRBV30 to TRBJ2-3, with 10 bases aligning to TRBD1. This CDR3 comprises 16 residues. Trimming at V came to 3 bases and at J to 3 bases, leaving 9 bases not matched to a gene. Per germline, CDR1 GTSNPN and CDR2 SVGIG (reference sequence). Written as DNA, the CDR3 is TGTGCCTGGAGGGCGACAGGGGGCAGGTGGACAGATACGCAGTATTTT. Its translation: CAWRATGGRWTDTQYF.

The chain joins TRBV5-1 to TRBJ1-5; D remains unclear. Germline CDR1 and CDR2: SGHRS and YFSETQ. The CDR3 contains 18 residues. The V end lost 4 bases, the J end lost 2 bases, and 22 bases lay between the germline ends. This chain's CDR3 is CASSPDGRTGSGNQPQHF. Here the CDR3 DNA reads TGCGCCAGCAGCCCTGACGGGAGGACGGGATCGGGCAATCAGCCCCAGCATTTT. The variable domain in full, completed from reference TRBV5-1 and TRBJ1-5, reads KAGVTQTPRYLIKTRGQQVTLSCSPISGHRSVSWYQQTPGQGLQFLFEYFSETQRNKGNFPGRFSGRQFSNSRSEMNVSTLELGDSALYLCASSPDGRTGSGNQPQHFGDGTRLSIL.

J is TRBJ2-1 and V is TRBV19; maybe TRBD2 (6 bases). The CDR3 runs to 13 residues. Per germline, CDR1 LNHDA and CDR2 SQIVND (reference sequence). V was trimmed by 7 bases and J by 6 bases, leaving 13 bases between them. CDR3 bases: TGTGCCAGTATGGGGGGACGGATCAATGAGCAGTTCTTC. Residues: CASMGGRINEQFF.

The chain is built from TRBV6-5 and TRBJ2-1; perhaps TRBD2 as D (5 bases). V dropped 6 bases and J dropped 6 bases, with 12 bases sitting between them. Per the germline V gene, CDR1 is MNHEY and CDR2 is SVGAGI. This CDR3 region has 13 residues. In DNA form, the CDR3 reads TGTGCCAGCAGCCAAATAGGAGGCAATGAGCAGTTCTTC. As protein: CASSQIGGNEQFF.

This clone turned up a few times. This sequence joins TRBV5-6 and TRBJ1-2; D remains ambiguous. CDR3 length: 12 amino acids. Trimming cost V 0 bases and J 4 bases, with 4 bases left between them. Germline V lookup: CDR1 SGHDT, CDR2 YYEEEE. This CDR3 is CASSLDSYGYTF. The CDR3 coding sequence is TGTGCCAGCAGCTTGGACAGCTATGGCTACACCTTC.

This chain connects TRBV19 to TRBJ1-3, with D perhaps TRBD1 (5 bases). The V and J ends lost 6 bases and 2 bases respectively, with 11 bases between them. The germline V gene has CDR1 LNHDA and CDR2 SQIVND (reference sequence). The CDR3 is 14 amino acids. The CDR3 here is CASSPQVAGNTIYF. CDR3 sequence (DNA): TGTGCCAGTAGCCCACAGGTTGCTGGAAACACCATATATTTT.

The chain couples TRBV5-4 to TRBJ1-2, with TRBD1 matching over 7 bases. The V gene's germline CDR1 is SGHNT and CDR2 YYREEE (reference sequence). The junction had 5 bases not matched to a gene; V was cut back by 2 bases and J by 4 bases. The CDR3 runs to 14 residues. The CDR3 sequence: CASSFQTGTYGYTF. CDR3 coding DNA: TGTGCCAGCAGCTTCCAGACAGGGACCTATGGCTACACCTTC.

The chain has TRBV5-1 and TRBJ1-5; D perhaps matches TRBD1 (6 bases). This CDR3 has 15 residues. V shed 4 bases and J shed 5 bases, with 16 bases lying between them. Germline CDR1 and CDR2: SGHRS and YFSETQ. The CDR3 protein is CASSRGGGEYQPQHF. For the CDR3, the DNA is TGCGCCAGCAGCAGAGGGGGAGGGGAATATCAGCCCCAGCATTTT.

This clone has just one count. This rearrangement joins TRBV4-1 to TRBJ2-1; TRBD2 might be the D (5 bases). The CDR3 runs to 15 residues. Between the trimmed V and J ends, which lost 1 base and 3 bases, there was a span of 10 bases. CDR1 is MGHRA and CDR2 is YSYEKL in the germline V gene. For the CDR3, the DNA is TGCGCCAGCAGCCAAGGCGGGCTCTTCTACAATGAGCAGTTCTTC. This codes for CASSQGGLFYNEQFF.

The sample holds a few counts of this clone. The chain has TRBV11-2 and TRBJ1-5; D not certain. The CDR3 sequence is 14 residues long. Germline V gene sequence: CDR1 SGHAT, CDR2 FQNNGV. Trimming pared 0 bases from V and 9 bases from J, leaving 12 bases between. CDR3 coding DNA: TGTGCCAGCAGCTTAGATAGCGGGGAATCGCCCCAGCATTTT. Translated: CASSLDSGESPQHF.

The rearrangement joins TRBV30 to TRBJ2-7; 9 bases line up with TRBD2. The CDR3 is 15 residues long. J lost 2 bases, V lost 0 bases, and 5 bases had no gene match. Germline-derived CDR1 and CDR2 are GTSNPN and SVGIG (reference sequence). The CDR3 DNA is TGTGCCTGGAGTGTATTGCCTAGCGGGACCTACGAGCAGTACTTC. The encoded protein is CAWSVLPSGTYEQYF. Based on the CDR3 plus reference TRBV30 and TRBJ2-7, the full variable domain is SQTIHQWPATLVQPVGSPLSLECTVEGTSNPNLYWYRQAAGRGLQLLFYSVGIGQISSEVPQNLSASRPQDRQFILSSKKLLLSDSGFYLCAWSVLPSGTYEQYFGPGTRLTVT.